The clone carrying this T cell receptor (beta chain) was detected only a few times. TCRdb used MiXCR to reprocess the RT-PCR reads, holding one entry per CDR3 protein. The repertoire holds approximately 720,000 distinct CDR3 sequences, with 14% as singletons. The germline CDR1 and CDR2 sequences are MNHEY and SMNVEV (reference sequence). The CDR3 is 14 amino acids. V lost 7 bases and J 0 bases, leaving 12 bases between the germline ends. The receptor was derived from a female donor in good health, serving as a healthy control. This chain joins TRBV27 and TRBJ1-1; no definite D call. Sequences were obtained from memory CD4+ T cells from blood. CDR3 loop: CASTKGGMNTEAFF. The DNA of the CDR3 is TGTGCCAGCACCAAGGGAGGGATGAACACTGAAGCTTTCTTT.